This is a list of T cell receptor beta chains from one sample in a study of Ad26.COV2.S vaccination and SARS-CoV-2 variants. TCRdb's copy holds only in-frame clones and misses some; the assay was immunoSEQ multiplex PCR. The data hold some 350,000 clones, with about 90% observed a single time. Material: peripheral blood, obtained after recovery from COVID-19. The receptors derive from a human donor who had recovered from COVID-19. The CDR3 runs from the conserved cysteine through the conserved F or W. A D gene is named only where the DNA matches it firmly. Size is stated for part of the rows, as once, few or many counts, or as a class when the clone is expanded.

clone size: NA; D gene: NA; V gene: TRBV2; J gene: TRBJ2-2; CDR3 DNA: TGTGCCAGCAGTGATGTTTTATCGGGGCTAACGAACACCGGGGAGCTGTTTTTT; CDR3 protein: CASSDVLSGLTNTGELFF
clone size: NA; D gene: NA; V gene: TRBV5-1; J gene: TRBJ1-2; CDR3 DNA: TGCGCCAGCAGCTTATCGGGCGGATCATATGGCTACACCTTC; CDR3 protein: CASSLSGGSYGYTF
clone size: once; D gene: TRBD1; V gene: TRBV6-5; J gene: TRBJ1-2; CDR3 DNA: TGTGCCAGCAGAGGGGCGACAGGGGTGATGGGCTACACCTTC; CDR3 protein: CASRGATGVMGYTF
clone size: NA; D gene: TRBD2; V gene: TRBV2; J gene: TRBJ2-5; CDR3 DNA: TGTGCCAGCAGGGGGGACGCCGGGGAGGGGACCCAGTACTTC; CDR3 protein: CASRGDAGEGTQYF
clone size: NA; D gene: NA; V gene: TRBV27; J gene: TRBJ2-7; CDR3 DNA: TGTGCCAGCAGTTTATATCTCACTCAAGGTCCCTTTGGCGAGCAGTACTTC; CDR3 protein: CASSLYLTQGPFGEQYF
clone size: few; D gene: NA; V gene: TRBV2; J gene: TRBJ1-5; CDR3 DNA: TGTGCCAGCACCCCCCGGCCGGGGGGATCTCAGCCCCAGCATTTT; CDR3 protein: CASTPRPGGSQPQHF
clone size: NA; D gene: TRBD1; V gene: TRBV24-1; J gene: TRBJ1-2; CDR3 DNA: TGTGCCACCAGTGATCCGACAGGGGACGGCTACACCTTC; CDR3 protein: CATSDPTGDGYTF
clone size: few; D gene: NA; V gene: TRBV3-1/TRBV3-2; J gene: TRBJ1-2; CDR3 DNA: TGTGCCAGCAGCATACGGGGGGATGGCTACACCTTC; CDR3 protein: CASSIRGDGYTF
clone size: NA; D gene: NA; V gene: TRBV2; J gene: TRBJ2-1; CDR3 DNA: TGTGCCAGCAGGTGGGCGGGGGCTTCCTACAATGAGCAGTTCTTC; CDR3 protein: CASRWAGASYNEQFF
clone size: NA; D gene: NA; V gene: TRBV3-1/TRBV3-2; J gene: TRBJ1-1; CDR3 DNA: TGTGCCAGCAGCCAAGTCGACAGGAACACTGAAGCTTTCTTT; CDR3 protein: CASSQVDRNTEAFF
clone size: NA; D gene: NA; V gene: TRBV9; J gene: TRBJ1-6; CDR3 DNA: TGTGCCAGCAGCGTAGGAGGGGCGTTCTATAATTCACCCCTCCACTTT; CDR3 protein: CASSVGGAFYNSPLHF
clone size: NA; D gene: NA; V gene: TRBV5-1; J gene: TRBJ2-1; CDR3 DNA: TGCGCCAGCGCCCAAAACAATGAGCAGTTCTTC; CDR3 protein: CASAQNNEQFF
clone size: NA; D gene: NA; V gene: TRBV10-2; J gene: TRBJ1-5; CDR3 DNA: TGCGCCAGCAGTGAGGTGGGAATGAGCCAGCCCCAGCATTTT; CDR3 protein: CASSEVGMSQPQHF
clone size: NA; D gene: TRBD1; V gene: TRBV6-5; J gene: TRBJ1-5; CDR3 DNA: TGTGCCAGCAGCCTGACAGGGTTTAGCAATCAGCCCCAGCATTTT; CDR3 protein: CASSLTGFSNQPQHF
clone size: NA; D gene: TRBD2; V gene: TRBV9; J gene: TRBJ2-2; CDR3 DNA: TGTGCCAGCAGCTTGAGCGGGGTGAACACCGGGGAGCTGTTTTTT; CDR3 protein: CASSLSGVNTGELFF
clone size: NA; D gene: NA; V gene: TRBV7-2; J gene: TRBJ2-7; CDR3 DNA: TGTGCCAGCAGCCTATCCTACGAGCAGTACTTC; CDR3 protein: CASSLSYEQYF